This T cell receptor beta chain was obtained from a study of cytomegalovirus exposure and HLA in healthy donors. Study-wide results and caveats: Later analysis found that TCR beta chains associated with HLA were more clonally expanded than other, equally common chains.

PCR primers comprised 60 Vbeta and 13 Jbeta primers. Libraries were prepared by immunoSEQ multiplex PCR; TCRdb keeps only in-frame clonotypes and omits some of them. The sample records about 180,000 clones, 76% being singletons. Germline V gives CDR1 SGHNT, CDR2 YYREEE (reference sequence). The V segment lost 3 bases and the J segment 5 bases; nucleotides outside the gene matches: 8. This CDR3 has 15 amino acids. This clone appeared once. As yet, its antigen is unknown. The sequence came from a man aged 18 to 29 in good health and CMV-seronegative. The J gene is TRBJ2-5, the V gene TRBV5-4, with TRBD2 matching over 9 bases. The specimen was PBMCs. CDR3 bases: TGTGCCAGCAGCTCCTTGGCGGGGGGGCCTGAGACCCAGTACTTC. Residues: CASSSLAGGPETQYF.